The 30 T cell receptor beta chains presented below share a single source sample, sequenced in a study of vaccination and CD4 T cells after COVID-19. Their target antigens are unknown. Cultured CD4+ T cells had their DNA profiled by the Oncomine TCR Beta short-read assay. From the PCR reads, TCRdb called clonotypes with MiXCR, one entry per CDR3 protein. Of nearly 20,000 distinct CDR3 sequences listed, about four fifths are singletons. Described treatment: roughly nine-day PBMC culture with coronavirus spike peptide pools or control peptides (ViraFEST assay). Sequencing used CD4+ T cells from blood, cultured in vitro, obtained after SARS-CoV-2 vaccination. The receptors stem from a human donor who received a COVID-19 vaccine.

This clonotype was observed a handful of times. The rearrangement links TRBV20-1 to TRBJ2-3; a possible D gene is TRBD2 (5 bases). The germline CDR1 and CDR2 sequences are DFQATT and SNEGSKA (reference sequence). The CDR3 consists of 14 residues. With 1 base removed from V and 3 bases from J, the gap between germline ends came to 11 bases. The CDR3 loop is CSARAEAGTDTQYF. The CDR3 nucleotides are TGCAGTGCTAGAGCTGAGGCGGGTACAGATACGCAGTATTTT.

CDR3 protein: CASSLDRLAGDTDTQYF. The CDR3 DNA follows: TGTGCCAGCAGTTTGGACCGACTAGCGGGGGACACAGATACGCAGTATTTT. V usage is TRBV12-3 or TRBV12-4 and J usage is TRBJ2-3; 12 nucleotides agree with TRBD2. V gave up 3 bases and J gave up 2 bases; unmatched junction bases: 6. There are 17 residues in the CDR3.

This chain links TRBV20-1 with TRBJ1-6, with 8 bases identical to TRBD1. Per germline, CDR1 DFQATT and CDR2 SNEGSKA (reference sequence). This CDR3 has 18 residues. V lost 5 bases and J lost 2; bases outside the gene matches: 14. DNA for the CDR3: TGCAGTGCTCCACCGGACAGGGTAGAATGGCCCTATAATTCACCCCTCCACTTT. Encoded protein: CSAPPDRVEWPYNSPLHF.

The CDR3 DNA follows: TGTGCCAGCAGTTTGGATCTGGGACATCAATCCTACGAGCAGTACTTC. As protein: CASSLDLGHQSYEQYF. This chain uses TRBV6-5 with TRBJ2-7; maybe TRBD1 (6 bases). The V end was cut by 4 bases, the J end by 1 base, with 17 bases between. The CDR3 is 16 amino acids. Germline V gives CDR1 MNHEY, CDR2 SVGAGI.

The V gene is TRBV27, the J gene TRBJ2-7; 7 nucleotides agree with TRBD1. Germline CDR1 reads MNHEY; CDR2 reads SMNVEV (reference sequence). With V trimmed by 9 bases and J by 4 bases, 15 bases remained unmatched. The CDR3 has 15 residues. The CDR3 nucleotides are TGTGCCAGATATGCCCCGGGACAGAGATTTTACGAGCAGTACTTC. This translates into CARYAPGQRFYEQYF.

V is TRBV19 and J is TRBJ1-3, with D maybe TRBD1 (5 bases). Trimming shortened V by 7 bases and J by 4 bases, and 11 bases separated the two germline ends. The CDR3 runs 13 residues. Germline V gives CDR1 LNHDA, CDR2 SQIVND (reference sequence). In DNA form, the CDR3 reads TGTGCCAGTACTCTCGGGGGAGGAAACACCATATATTTT. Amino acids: CASTLGGGNTIYF.

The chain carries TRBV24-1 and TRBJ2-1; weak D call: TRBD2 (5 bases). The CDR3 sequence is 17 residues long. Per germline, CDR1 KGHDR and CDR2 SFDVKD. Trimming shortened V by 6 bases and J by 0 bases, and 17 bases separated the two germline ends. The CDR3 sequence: CATSSINRGSSYNEQFF. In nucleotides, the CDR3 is TGTGCCACCAGTTCAATCAACCGGGGTAGCTCCTACAATGAGCAGTTCTTC.

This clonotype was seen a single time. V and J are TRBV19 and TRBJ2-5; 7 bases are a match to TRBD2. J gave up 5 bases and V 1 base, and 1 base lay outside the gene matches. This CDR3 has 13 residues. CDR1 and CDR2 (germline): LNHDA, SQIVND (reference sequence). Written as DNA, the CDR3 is TGTGCCAGTAGTATAGTGCGGGGGGAGACCCAGTACTTC. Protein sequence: CASSIVRGETQYF.

CDR3 in amino acids: CASSPGQAQGGYTF. As DNA, the CDR3 is TGTGCCAGCAGCCCGGGACAGGCACAAGGGGGCTACACCTTC. V is TRBV5-4 and J is TRBJ1-2; 8 bases line up with TRBD1. With V trimmed by 4 bases and J by 8 bases, 10 bases remained unmatched. CDR1 is SGHNT and CDR2 is YYREEE in the germline V gene (reference sequence). The CDR3 is made up of 14 amino acids. The full variable domain, rest sourced from reference TRBV5-4 and TRBJ1-2, is ETGVTQSPTHLIKTRGQQVTLRCSSQSGHNTVSWYQQALGQGPQFIFQYYREEENGRGNFPPRFSGLQFPNYSSELNVNALELDDSALYLCASSPGQAQGGYTFGSGTRLTVV.

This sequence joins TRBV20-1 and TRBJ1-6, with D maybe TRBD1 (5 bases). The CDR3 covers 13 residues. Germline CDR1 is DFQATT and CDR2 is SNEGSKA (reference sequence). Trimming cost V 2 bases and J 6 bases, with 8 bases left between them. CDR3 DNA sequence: TGCAGTGCTAGATCAGGGTCTAATTCACCCCTCCACTTT. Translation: CSARSGSNSPLHF.

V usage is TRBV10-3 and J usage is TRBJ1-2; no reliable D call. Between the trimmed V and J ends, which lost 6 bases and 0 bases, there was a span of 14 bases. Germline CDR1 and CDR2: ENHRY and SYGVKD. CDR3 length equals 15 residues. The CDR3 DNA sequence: TGTGCCATCAGCCGGGGTGGGGAGTCTAACTATGGCTACACCTTC. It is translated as CAISRGGESNYGYTF.

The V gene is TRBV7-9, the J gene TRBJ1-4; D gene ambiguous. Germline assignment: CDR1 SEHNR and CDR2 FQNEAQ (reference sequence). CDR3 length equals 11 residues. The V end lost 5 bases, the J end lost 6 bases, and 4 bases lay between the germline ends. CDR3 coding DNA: TGTGCCAGCAGCCAATATGAAAAACTGTTTTTT. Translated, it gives CASSQYEKLFF.

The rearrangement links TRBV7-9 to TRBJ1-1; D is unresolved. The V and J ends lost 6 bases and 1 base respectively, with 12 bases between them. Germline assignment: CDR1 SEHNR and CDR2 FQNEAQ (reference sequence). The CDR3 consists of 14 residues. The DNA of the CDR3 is TGTGCCAGCAGTGGAGTGGGCCAGAACACTGAAGCTTTCTTT. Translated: CASSGVGQNTEAFF.

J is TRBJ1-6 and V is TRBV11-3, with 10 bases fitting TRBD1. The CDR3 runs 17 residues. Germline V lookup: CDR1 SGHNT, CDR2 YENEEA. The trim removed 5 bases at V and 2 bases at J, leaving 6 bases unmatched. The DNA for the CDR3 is TGTGCCAGCAGCATCGGACAGGGGGTAACCTATAATTCACCCCTCCACTTT. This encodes CASSIGQGVTYNSPLHF. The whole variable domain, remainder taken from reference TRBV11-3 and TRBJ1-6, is EAGVVQSPRYKIIEKKQPVAFWCNPISGHNTLYWYLQNLGQGPELLIRYENEEAVDDSQLPKDRFSAERLKGVDSTLKIQPAELGDSAVYLCASSIGQGVTYNSPLHFGNGTRLTVT.

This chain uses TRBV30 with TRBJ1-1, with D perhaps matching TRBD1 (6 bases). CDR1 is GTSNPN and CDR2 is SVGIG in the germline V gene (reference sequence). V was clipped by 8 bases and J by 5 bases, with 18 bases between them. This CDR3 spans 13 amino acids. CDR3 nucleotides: TGTGCCCTGGCTTCTGGGGGCGAAACTGAAGCTTTCTTT. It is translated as CALASGGETEAFF.

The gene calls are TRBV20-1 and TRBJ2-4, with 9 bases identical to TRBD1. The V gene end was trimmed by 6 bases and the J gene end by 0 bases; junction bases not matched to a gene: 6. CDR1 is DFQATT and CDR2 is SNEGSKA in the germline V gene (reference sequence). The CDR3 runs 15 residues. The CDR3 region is CSAVGQGSAKNIQYF. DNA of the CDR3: TGCAGTGCAGTAGGACAGGGGTCAGCCAAAAACATTCAGTACTTC.

The DNA for the CDR3 is TGTGCCAGTAGTCCGGGACAGGCCCGGAGGGGCAATCAGCCCCAGCATTTT. Translating gives CASSPGQARRGNQPQHF. The chain links TRBV19 to TRBJ1-5, with 8 nucleotides matching TRBD1. With 5 bases clipped from V and 2 bases from J, the junction kept 11 bases outside the gene matches. The CDR3 has 17 residues. Germline CDR1 LNHDA, CDR2 SQIVND (reference sequence).

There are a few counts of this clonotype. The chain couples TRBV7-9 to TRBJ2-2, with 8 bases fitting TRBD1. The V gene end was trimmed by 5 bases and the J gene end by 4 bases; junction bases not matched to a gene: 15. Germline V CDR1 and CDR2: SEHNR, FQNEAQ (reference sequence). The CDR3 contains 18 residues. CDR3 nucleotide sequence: TGTGCCAGCAGCCCCTATCGACAGGGGCTAGTTTCCACCGGGGAGCTGTTTTTT. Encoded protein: CASSPYRQGLVSTGELFF.

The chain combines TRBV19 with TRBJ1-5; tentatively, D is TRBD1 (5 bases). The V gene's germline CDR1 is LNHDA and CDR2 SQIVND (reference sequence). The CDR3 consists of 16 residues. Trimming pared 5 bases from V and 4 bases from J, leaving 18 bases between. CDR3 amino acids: CASSLTGGINNQPQHF. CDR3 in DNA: TGTGCCAGTAGTCTTACTGGGGGGATTAATAATCAGCCCCAGCATTTT. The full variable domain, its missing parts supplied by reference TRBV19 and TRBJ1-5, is DGGITQSPKYLFRKEGQNVTLSCEQNLNHDAMYWYRQDPGQGLRLIYYSQIVNDFQKGDIAEGYSVSREKKESFPLTVTSAQKNPTAFYLCASSLTGGINNQPQHFGDGTRLSIL.

This CDR3 is CASSMKVSGLGRSEKLFF. In DNA, the CDR3 is TGTGCCAGTAGTATGAAGGTGTCAGGCCTCGGTCGCAGTGAAAAACTGTTTTTT. This chain uses TRBV19 with TRBJ1-4; no firm D call. The germline V and J ends were trimmed by 3 bases and 7 bases, with 24 bases remaining between them. The germline V gene has CDR1 LNHDA and CDR2 SQIVND (reference sequence). This CDR3 is built from 18 residues.

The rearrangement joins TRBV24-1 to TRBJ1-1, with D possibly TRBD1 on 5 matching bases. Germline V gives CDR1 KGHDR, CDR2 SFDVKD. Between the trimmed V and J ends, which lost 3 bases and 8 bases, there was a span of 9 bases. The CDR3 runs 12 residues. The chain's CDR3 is CATSDTGMEAFF. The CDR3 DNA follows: TGTGCCACCAGTGATACAGGCATGGAAGCTTTCTTT.

The CDR3 coding sequence is TGCAGTGCTAAGTACAGGGATAACACCGGGGAGCTGTTTTTT. It specifies CSAKYRDNTGELFF. The chain uses TRBV20-1 and TRBJ2-2, with D perhaps matching TRBD1 (6 bases). The germline CDR1 and CDR2 sequences are DFQATT and SNEGSKA (reference sequence). The CDR3 sequence is 14 residues long. V was cut by 4 bases and J by 2 bases, with 11 bases left in between.

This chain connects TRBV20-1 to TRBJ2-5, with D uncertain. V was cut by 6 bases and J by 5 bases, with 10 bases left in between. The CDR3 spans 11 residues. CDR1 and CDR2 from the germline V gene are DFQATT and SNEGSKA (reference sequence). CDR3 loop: CSAKIRETQYF. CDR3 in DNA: TGCAGTGCCAAGATACGCGAGACCCAGTACTTC.

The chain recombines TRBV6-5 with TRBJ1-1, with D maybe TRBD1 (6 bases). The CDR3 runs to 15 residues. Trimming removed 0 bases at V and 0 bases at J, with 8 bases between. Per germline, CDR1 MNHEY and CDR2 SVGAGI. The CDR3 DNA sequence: TGTGCCAGCAGTTACTCCGGACAGCTGAACACTGAAGCTTTCTTT. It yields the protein CASSYSGQLNTEAFF.

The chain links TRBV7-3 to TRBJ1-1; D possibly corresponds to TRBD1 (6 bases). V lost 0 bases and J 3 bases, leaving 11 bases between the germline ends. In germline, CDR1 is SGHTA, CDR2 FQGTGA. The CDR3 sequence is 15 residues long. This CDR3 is CASSLTGRGDTEAFF. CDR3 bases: TGTGCCAGCAGCTTAACAGGCAGGGGAGACACTGAAGCTTTCTTT. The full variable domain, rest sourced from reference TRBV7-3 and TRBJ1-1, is GAGVSQTPSNKVTEKGKYVELRCDPISGHTALYWYRQSLGQGPEFLIYFQGTGAADDSGLPNDRFFAVRPEGSVSTLKIQRTERGDSAVYLCASSLTGRGDTEAFFGQGTRLTVV.

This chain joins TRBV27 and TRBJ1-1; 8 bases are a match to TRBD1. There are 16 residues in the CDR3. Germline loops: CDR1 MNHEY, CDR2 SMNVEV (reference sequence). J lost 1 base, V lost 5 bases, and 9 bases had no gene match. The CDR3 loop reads CASSPLGQGSNTEAFF. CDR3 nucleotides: TGTGCCAGCAGTCCCCTCGGACAGGGATCGAACACTGAAGCTTTCTTT.

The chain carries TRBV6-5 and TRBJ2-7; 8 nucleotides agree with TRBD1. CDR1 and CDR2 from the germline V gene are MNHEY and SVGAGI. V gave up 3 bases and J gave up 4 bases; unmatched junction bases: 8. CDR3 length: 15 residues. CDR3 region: CASSYSPRGLYEQYF. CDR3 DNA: TGTGCCAGCAGTTATTCGCCCAGGGGGCTTTACGAGCAGTACTTC.

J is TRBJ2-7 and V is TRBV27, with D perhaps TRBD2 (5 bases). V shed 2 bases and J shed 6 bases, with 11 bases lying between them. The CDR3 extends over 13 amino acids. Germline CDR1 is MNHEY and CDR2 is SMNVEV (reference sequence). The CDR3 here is CASSLRVGGEQYF. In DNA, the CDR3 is TGTGCCAGCAGTTTAAGGGTCGGAGGCGAGCAGTACTTC.

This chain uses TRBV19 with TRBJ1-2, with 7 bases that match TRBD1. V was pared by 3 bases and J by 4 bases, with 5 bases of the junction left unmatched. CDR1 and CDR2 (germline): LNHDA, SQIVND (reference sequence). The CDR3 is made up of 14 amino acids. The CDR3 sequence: CASSIQAGGYGYTF. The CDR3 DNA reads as TGTGCCAGTAGTATCCAGGCAGGGGGCTATGGCTACACCTTC.

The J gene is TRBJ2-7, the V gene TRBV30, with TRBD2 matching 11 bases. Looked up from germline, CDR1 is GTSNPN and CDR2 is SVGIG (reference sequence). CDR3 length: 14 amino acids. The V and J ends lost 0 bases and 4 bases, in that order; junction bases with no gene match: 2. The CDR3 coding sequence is TGTGCCTGGAGTGTTTCTAGCGGGGGGTACGAGCAGTACTTC. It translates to CAWSVSSGGYEQYF.